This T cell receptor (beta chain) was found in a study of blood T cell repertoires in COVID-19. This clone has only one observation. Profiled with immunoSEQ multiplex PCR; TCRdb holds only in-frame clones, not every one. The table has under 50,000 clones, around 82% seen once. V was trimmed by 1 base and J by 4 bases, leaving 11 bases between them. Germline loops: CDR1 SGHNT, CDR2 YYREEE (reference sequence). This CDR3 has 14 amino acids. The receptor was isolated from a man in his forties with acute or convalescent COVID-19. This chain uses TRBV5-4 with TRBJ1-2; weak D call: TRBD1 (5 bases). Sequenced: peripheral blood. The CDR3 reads CASSLFGRVYGYTF. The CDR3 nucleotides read TGTGCCAGCAGCTTGTTTGGCAGGGTCTATGGCTACACCTTC.